Each of the 28 T cell receptor beta chains below was sequenced from the same sample in a study of blood T cell repertoires in COVID-19. Sequenced by immunoSEQ multiplex PCR; TCRdb stores in-frame clones only, minus some. This table has a few hundred thousand clones, around 82% appearing once. The sequencing sample was made of PBMCs or T cells enriched from blood (not recorded which). These receptors all come from a man aged 50 or older who had recovered from COVID-19.

The chain uses TRBV18 and TRBJ2-7; 10 nucleotides match TRBD1. The CDR3 totals 14 residues. Germline V gives CDR1 KGHSH, CDR2 LQKENI. V lost 1 base to trimming and J lost 5 bases; unmatched junction nucleotides: 2. DNA for the CDR3: TGTGCCAGCTCACCACAGACAGGGGGCAACGAGCAGTACTTC. As protein: CASSPQTGGNEQYF.

This chain uses TRBV9 with TRBJ2-1, with a weak D call TRBD1 (5 bases). The CDR3 is 16 amino acids. The V gene's germline CDR1 is SGDLS and CDR2 YYNGEE. The V and J ends lost 2 bases and 4 bases respectively, with 16 bases between them. CDR3 nucleotides: TGTGCCAGCAGCGTTCAACTCCGTTCAGGGTACAATGAGCAGTTCTTC. Its protein product is CASSVQLRSGYNEQFF.

This chain uses TRBV19 with TRBJ1-5; unclear D gene. Trimming pared 7 bases from V and 5 bases from J, leaving 12 bases between. This CDR3 region has 13 residues. The V gene's germline CDR1 is LNHDA and CDR2 SQIVND (reference sequence). CDR3 in DNA: TGTGCCAGTAATCAGGCGGGTTATCAGCCCCAGCATTTT. It specifies CASNQAGYQPQHF.

This clone has just one count. The chain employs TRBV18 and TRBJ1-2; 11 nucleotides agree with TRBD1. Germline loops: CDR1 KGHSH, CDR2 LQKENI. V lost 2 bases and J lost 7; bases outside the gene matches: 3. The CDR3 is made up of 14 amino acids. The CDR3 sequence: CASSPGTGGAGYTF. The CDR3 DNA follows: TGTGCCAGCTCACCAGGGACAGGGGGAGCTGGCTACACCTTC.

CDR3 sequence: CASSVLGTSEGEQYF. In nucleotides, the CDR3 is TGCGCCAGCAGTGTTCTAGGGACTTCCGAGGGCGAGCAGTACTTC. This sequence joins TRBV10-2 and TRBJ2-7, with a possible D match to TRBD2 (6 bases). CDR3 length: 15 residues. V was cut by 4 bases and J by 6 bases, with 19 bases left in between. Germline lookup yields CDR1 WSHSY and CDR2 SAAADI.

The V gene is TRBV19, the J gene TRBJ1-2; a possible D gene is TRBD1 (5 bases). V was cut by 4 bases and J by 5 bases, with 11 bases left in between. Looked up from germline, CDR1 is LNHDA and CDR2 is SQIVND (reference sequence). CDR3 length equals 13 residues. CDR3 coding DNA: TGTGCCAGTAGTAGGGACGGGGGGTATGGCTACACCTTC. Its protein is CASSRDGGYGYTF.

The chain uses TRBV28 and TRBJ2-7; weak D call: TRBD2 (5 bases). Trimming removed 3 bases from V and 1 base from J, with 13 bases in between. The CDR3 loop spans 15 amino acids. Germline V gene sequence: CDR1 MDHEN, CDR2 SYDVKM. CDR3 sequence reads: CASSFLLGDSYEQYF. The CDR3 bases are TGTGCCAGCAGTTTCCTGCTCGGGGATTCCTACGAGCAGTACTTC.

The table lists this clone with a few counts. The chain combines TRBV5-1 with TRBJ1-6, with D maybe TRBD1 (6 bases). The length of the CDR3 is 17 residues. Looked up from germline, CDR1 is SGHRS and CDR2 is YFSETQ. The V end was cut by 2 bases, the J end by 7 bases, with 19 bases between. The CDR3 is CASSLGDEGGWNSPLHF. The DNA of the CDR3 is TGCGCCAGCAGCTTAGGGGACGAAGGGGGTTGGAATTCACCCCTCCACTTT.

This clone came up a few times. The chain recombines TRBV6-5 with TRBJ1-2; 7 bases fit TRBD1. The V and J ends lost 6 bases and 7 bases, in that order; junction bases with no gene match: 8. Germline assignment: CDR1 MNHEY and CDR2 SVGAGI. The CDR3 totals 13 residues. CDR3 region: CASRRTRQGGYTF. The CDR3 nucleotides read TGTGCCAGCAGACGAACCCGACAGGGTGGCTACACCTTC.

This clone was detected only once. The chain has TRBV28 and TRBJ2-7, with D possibly matching TRBD2 (6 bases). Germline lookup yields CDR1 MDHEN and CDR2 SYDVKM. The ends were cut back, 10 bases at V and 6 bases at J, with 22 bases in the middle. The CDR3 is 14 amino acids. In DNA, the CDR3 is TGTGCCACTCGGGGGTTCGGGGAAAGGAGCGAGCAGTACTTC. Translation: CATRGFGERSEQYF. Based on the CDR3 plus reference TRBV28 and TRBJ2-7, the full variable domain is DVKVTQSSRYLVKRTGEKVFLECVQDMDHENMFWYRQDPGLGLRLIYFSYDVKMKEKGDIPEGYSVSREKKERFSLILESASTNQTSMYLCATRGFGERSEQYFGPGTRLTVT.

V is TRBV6-5 and J is TRBJ1-4, with 7 bases fitting TRBD1. V lost 2 bases and J lost 7; bases outside the gene matches: 10. The germline V gene encodes CDR1 MNHEY and CDR2 SVGAGI. This CDR3 is 16 amino acids long. In DNA form, the CDR3 reads TGTGCCAGCAGTTACCACAGGGGAAAAGCGGGTGAAAAACTGTTTTTT. This translates into CASSYHRGKAGEKLFF.

A single count supports this clone. J is TRBJ2-3 and V is TRBV15; D gene uncertain. In germline, CDR1 is LNHNV, CDR2 YYDKDF (reference sequence). V dropped 0 bases and J dropped 3 bases, with 10 bases sitting between them. This CDR3 is built from 15 residues. The CDR3 loop reads CATSRDPPETDTQYF. CDR3 bases: TGTGCCACCAGCAGAGACCCCCCAGAAACAGATACGCAGTATTTT. The variable domain in full, with the rest retrieved from reference TRBV15 and TRBJ2-3, is DAMVIQNPRYQVTQFGKPVTLSCSQTLNHNVMYWYQQKSSQAPKLLFHYYDKDFNNEADTPDNFQSRRPNTSFCFLDIRSPGLGDTAMYLCATSRDPPETDTQYFGPGTRLTVL.

This sequence joins TRBV3-1 (or the pseudogene TRBV3-2) and TRBJ2-5; 8 bases line up with TRBD2. This CDR3 is 15 amino acids long. V lost 1 base, J lost 5 bases, and 6 bases stayed unmatched. CDR1 LGHDT and CDR2 YNNKEL come from the germline V gene (reference sequence). The DNA of the CDR3 is TGTGCCAGCAGCCAAGCGGGCGGGGGGAAGGAGACCCAGTACTTC. This translates into CASSQAGGGKETQYF.

In regard to this clone: One end of the junction fails to match germline, which may point to a read error. The genes are TRBV7-7 and TRBJ2-7; D possibly corresponds to TRBD2 (6 bases). Germline-derived CDR1 and CDR2 are SSHAT and FNYEAQ (reference sequence). CDR3 length: 17 residues. This chain's CDR3 is CASSPPRRTNHSYEQYF. The CDR3 nucleotides read TGTGCTAGCAGCCCGCCACGGCGGACTAACCACTCCTACGAGCAGTACTTC.

The genes are TRBV29-1 and TRBJ1-2; 9 bases are shared with TRBD1. The length of the CDR3 is 14 residues. Germline CDR1 SQVTM, CDR2 ANQGSEA. Trimming cost V 6 bases and J 6 bases; bases outside gene matches: 11. The CDR3 DNA sequence: TGCAGCGTGGGAGTCATACAGGGGGCCCATGGCTACACCTTC. Translation gives CSVGVIQGAHGYTF.

The J gene is TRBJ2-2, the V gene TRBV7-6; D is possibly TRBD1 (6 bases). This CDR3 region has 15 residues. Germline V gene lookup returns CDR1 SGHVS and CDR2 FNYEAQ. Trimming removed 5 bases from V and 2 bases from J, with 12 bases in between. CDR3 region: CASSPRQVNTGELFF. Here the CDR3 DNA reads TGTGCCAGCAGCCCCCGACAGGTTAACACCGGGGAGCTGTTTTTT.

This chain joins TRBV4-3 and TRBJ2-3; 10 bases are a match to TRBD1. V trimming: 0 bases; J trimming: 3 bases; junction bases outside the gene matches: 21. CDR1 is LGHNA, CDR2 YSLEER, per germline. CDR3 length: 22 amino acids. CDR3 loop: CASSQETLRSITPGQGTDTQYF. CDR3 DNA: TGCGCCAGCAGCCAAGAAACACTCCGATCTATTACCCCGGGACAGGGGACAGATACGCAGTATTTT.

This chain connects TRBV5-6 to TRBJ1-4, with 7 positions matching TRBD1. Germline assignment: CDR1 SGHDT and CDR2 YYEEEE. The CDR3 extends over 14 amino acids. V lost 4 bases and J lost 7; bases outside the gene matches: 7. The CDR3 coding sequence is TGTGCCAGCAGCAAGGGGGCGCGGGGTGAAAAACTGTTTTTT. Encoded protein: CASSKGARGEKLFF. Based on the CDR3 plus reference TRBV5-6 and TRBJ1-4, the full variable domain is DAGVTQSPTHLIKTRGQQVTLRCSPKSGHDTVSWYQQALGQGPQFIFQYYEEEERQRGNFPDRFSGHQFPNYSSELNVNALLLGDSALYLCASSKGARGEKLFFGSGTQLSVL.

The chain recombines TRBV11-1 with TRBJ2-1; tentatively, D is TRBD2 (6 bases). CDR3 length: 15 residues. Deletions cut 1 base from V and 6 bases from J, with 13 bases between. The germline V gene encodes CDR1 SGHAT and CDR2 FQDESV (reference sequence). CDR3 DNA: TGTGCCAGCAGCTTAGTGGGGTTGGGGGGCAATGAGCAGTTCTTC. Protein sequence: CASSLVGLGGNEQFF.

J is TRBJ1-2 and V is TRBV7-3; tentative D call: TRBD1 (5 bases). The V end was cut by 1 base, the J end by 3 bases, with 12 bases between. Germline V lookup: CDR1 SGHTA, CDR2 FQGTGA. The CDR3 sequence is 15 residues long. CDR3 loop: CASSLIAGSDYGYTF. The CDR3 nucleotides read TGTGCCAGCAGCTTAATAGCAGGGTCGGACTATGGCTACACCTTC.

The chain carries TRBV5-4 and TRBJ2-6; 7 bases fit TRBD1. CDR1 and CDR2 from the germline V gene are SGHNT and YYREEE (reference sequence). J lost 2 bases, V lost 4 bases, and 3 bases had no gene match. This CDR3 has 15 amino acids. CDR3 in amino acids: CASSHGQAGANVLTF. The CDR3 nucleotides are TGTGCCAGCAGCCATGGACAGGCTGGGGCCAACGTCCTGACTTTC.

This chain joins TRBV7-9 and TRBJ1-1, with D hard to call. CDR3 length equals 14 residues. V dropped 5 bases and J dropped 1 base, with 11 bases sitting between them. CDR1 is SEHNR and CDR2 is FQNEAQ in the germline V gene (reference sequence). The CDR3 region is CASSPSPGNTEAFF. CDR3 DNA: TGTGCCAGCAGCCCCTCCCCGGGGAACACTGAAGCTTTCTTT.

The rearrangement uses TRBV29-1 and TRBJ1-5; possibly TRBD1 for D (5 bases). The CDR3 has 12 residues. V was shortened by 3 bases and J by 7 bases, with 10 bases between the two germline ends. Germline assignment: CDR1 SQVTM and CDR2 ANQGSEA. The CDR3 DNA reads as TGCAGCGTTGAGGATCGGGGGCAGCCCCAGCATTTT. Its translation is CSVEDRGQPQHF. Looking up the rest from reference TRBV29-1 and TRBJ1-5 gives the full variable domain: SAVISQKPSRDICQRGTSLTIQCQVDSQVTMMFWYRQQPGQSLTLIATANQGSEATYESGFVIDKFPISRPNLTFSTLTVSNMSPEDSSIYLCSVEDRGQPQHFGDGTRLSIL.

This rearrangement joins TRBV28 to TRBJ2-7; D perhaps matches TRBD1 (5 bases). The CDR3 is 12 amino acids. V lost 6 bases to trimming and J lost 11 bases, with 17 bases between them. The germline CDR1 and CDR2 sequences are MDHEN and SYDVKM. The DNA of the CDR3 is TGTGCCAGCAGCCAATATGGGGCTAAGGAGTACTTC. It specifies CASSQYGAKEYF.

The CDR3 sequence is CASSDRGYQPQHF. Here the CDR3 DNA reads TGTGCCAGCAGTGACAGGGGGTATCAGCCCCAGCATTTT. The gene calls are TRBV2 and TRBJ1-5; TRBD1 matches at 7 bases. V shed 3 bases and J 5 bases; nucleotides not matched to a gene: 1. The CDR3 loop spans 13 amino acids. From germline, CDR1 is SNHLY and CDR2 FYNNEI.

This clone was detected once. This rearrangement joins TRBV20-1 to TRBJ2-1; maybe TRBD1 (5 bases). The CDR3 consists of 15 residues. V was shortened by 3 bases and J by 8 bases, with 20 bases between the two germline ends. CDR1 is DFQATT and CDR2 is SNEGSKA in the germline V gene (reference sequence). The CDR3 sequence: CSASSRKGAWDEQFF. CDR3 DNA: TGCAGTGCTAGTTCACGGAAAGGGGCCTGGGATGAGCAGTTCTTC.

This rearrangement joins TRBV12-5 to TRBJ2-1, with TRBD2 identical over 13 bases. This CDR3 contains 17 residues. The V gene's germline CDR1 is LGHNT and CDR2 FRNRAP. The junction had 7 bases not matched to a gene; V was cut back by 5 bases and J by 3 bases. The CDR3 DNA sequence: TGTGCTAGTGGTCCTCGACTAGCGGGGGGACTCTACAATGAGCAGTTCTTC. As protein: CASGPRLAGGLYNEQFF.

Comment on this clone: Mismatch with germline at one junction end may stem from a read error. CDR3 protein: CASSSDSMSYNEQFF. The CDR3 coding sequence is TGTGCTAGCAGCTCCGACTCTATGTCCTACAATGAGCAGTTCTTC. V and J are TRBV7-7 and TRBJ2-1; D is uncertain. This CDR3 has 15 residues. Germline assignment: CDR1 SSHAT and CDR2 FNYEAQ (reference sequence).